A single sample is the source of the 22 T cell receptor beta chains below, sequenced in a study of chemoradiotherapy in HPV16-positive cancers. Sequencing used immunoSEQ multiplex PCR; TCRdb keeps in-frame clones, though not all of them. The sample gives over 10,000 clones, 78% of which show up once; around 2.4% is in the top ten. The specimen was obtained from a patient who underwent chemoradiotherapy. The receptor set was obtained from a human donor with HPV-associated anogenital cancer.

The genes are TRBV7-9 and TRBJ2-3; TRBD2 matches at 10 bases. V was pared by 1 base and J by 3 bases, with 13 bases of the junction left unmatched. This CDR3 is built from 19 residues. The germline V gene encodes CDR1 SEHNR and CDR2 FQNEAQ (reference sequence). CDR3: CASSLVGGLAGAGTDTQYF. CDR3 DNA: TGTGCCAGCAGCTTAGTGGGAGGGCTAGCGGGGGCCGGAACAGATACGCAGTATTTT.

Here the CDR3 DNA reads TGTGCCAGCTCACCAGGCAGATACAATGAGCAGTTCTTC. Its protein is CASSPGRYNEQFF. The chain uses TRBV18 and TRBJ2-1; no clear D gene. Germline V gene sequence: CDR1 KGHSH, CDR2 LQKENI. The CDR3 covers 13 residues. Trimming pared 2 bases from V and 4 bases from J, leaving 6 bases between.

This sequence joins TRBV7-2 and TRBJ1-2; 7 nucleotides line up with TRBD1. Germline V CDR1 and CDR2: SGHTA, FQGNSA. V lost 8 bases and J lost 8; bases outside the gene matches: 17. The CDR3 is made up of 15 amino acids. This chain's CDR3 is CASGDIRPRGRGYTF. The CDR3, as DNA: TGTGCCAGCGGGGACATCCGTCCCAGGGGGAGGGGCTACACCTTC.

This chain connects TRBV2 to TRBJ2-1; no clear D gene. Germline-derived CDR1 and CDR2 are SNHLY and FYNNEI. The ends were cut back, 4 bases at V and 8 bases at J, with 6 bases in the middle. This CDR3 has 11 amino acids. The CDR3 region is CASSGFDEQFF. The CDR3 DNA sequence: TGTGCCAGCAGTGGTTTCGATGAGCAGTTCTTC.

V gene TRBV4-2 combines with J gene TRBJ1-1; D remains unclear. V gave up 0 bases and J gave up 5 bases, with 19 bases separating them. Germline-derived CDR1 and CDR2 are LGHNA and YNFKEQ. The CDR3 runs to 17 residues. The CDR3 sequence: CASSQDKLDGRRTEAFF. DNA for the CDR3: TGTGCCAGCAGCCAAGACAAGCTGGACGGGAGAAGGACTGAAGCTTTCTTT.

The J gene is TRBJ2-3, the V gene TRBV7-3, with 8 bases aligning to TRBD2. Germline values: CDR1 SGHTA, CDR2 FQGTGA. CDR3 length: 15 residues. Trimming cost V 4 bases and J 8 bases; bases outside gene matches: 11. The CDR3 nucleotides read TGTGCCAGCAGCTCAACTAGCGGTAGTCAAACTACGCAGTATTTT. Residues: CASSSTSGSQTTQYF.

The table lists this clone with a few counts. V gene TRBV7-8 combines with J gene TRBJ1-5; weak D call: TRBD1 (6 bases). This CDR3 contains 16 residues. The ends were cut back, 4 bases at V and 6 bases at J, with 19 bases in the middle. Germline V gene sequence: CDR1 SGHVS, CDR2 FQNEAQ. CDR3 sequence reads: CASSSDPTGYFQPQHF. The CDR3 DNA reads as TGTGCCAGCAGCTCTGACCCGACAGGATACTTTCAGCCCCAGCATTTT.

This clone was counted a single time. The J gene is TRBJ1-5, the V gene TRBV7-9; TRBD1 matches 7 bases. Germline trimming cut 4 bases from V and 1 base from J; bases unmatched to any gene: 4. CDR1 SEHNR and CDR2 FQNEAQ come from the germline V gene (reference sequence). CDR3 length equals 15 residues. The CDR3, as DNA: TGTGCCAGCAGCTACCGGGACAGAAGCAATCAGCCCCAGCATTTT. Translation: CASSYRDRSNQPQHF.

CDR3 sequence (DNA): TGTGCCAGCAGCCCCACCTCACTAGACCTCGGGGGCACTGAAGCTTTCTTT. Its translation: CASSPTSLDLGGTEAFF. The gene calls are TRBV7-2 and TRBJ1-1; tentative D call: TRBD1 (5 bases). The V gene lost 5 bases and the J gene lost 4 bases, with 23 bases spanning the gap. CDR1 SGHTA and CDR2 FQGNSA come from the germline V gene. CDR3 size: 17 residues.

The CDR3 DNA reads as TGTGCCAGCAGTTATGGGCAGTATACTGGCTACACCTTC. Residues: CASSYGQYTGYTF. The chain has TRBV6-5 and TRBJ1-2; D remains unclear. The CDR3 is 13 residues long. CDR1 MNHEY and CDR2 SVGAGI come from the germline V gene. The ends were cut back, 3 bases at V and 7 bases at J, with 12 bases in the middle.

The chain uses TRBV5-4 and TRBJ1-3; D unresolved. With 2 bases removed from V and 2 bases from J, the gap between germline ends came to 8 bases. Germline assignment: CDR1 SGHNT and CDR2 YYREEE (reference sequence). The CDR3 is 14 amino acids. The CDR3 nucleotides are TGTGCCAGCAGCTTTGGTACAGCTGGAAACACCATATATTTT. It specifies CASSFGTAGNTIYF.

The rearrangement joins TRBV15 to TRBJ2-5; 12 nucleotides line up with TRBD2. V lost 5 bases and J lost 3; bases outside the gene matches: 10. CDR3 length equals 17 residues. Germline CDR1 and CDR2: LNHNV and YYDKDF (reference sequence). Here the CDR3 reads CATSPRTSGAPKETQYF. The CDR3 nucleotides are TGTGCCACCAGCCCCCGGACTAGCGGGGCGCCTAAAGAGACCCAGTACTTC. The full variable domain, completed using reference TRBV15 and TRBJ2-5, is DAMVIQNPRYQVTQFGKPVTLSCSQTLNHNVMYWYQQKSSQAPKLLFHYYDKDFNNEADTPDNFQSRRPNTSFCFLDIRSPGLGDTAMYLCATSPRTSGAPKETQYFGPGTRLLVL.

This clone was observed once. The chain recombines TRBV5-1 with TRBJ2-3; TRBD1 agrees at 7 bases. This CDR3 region has 14 residues. The germline V gene encodes CDR1 SGHRS and CDR2 YFSETQ. With 2 bases clipped from V and 1 base from J, the junction kept 1 base outside the gene matches. CDR3 sequence reads: CASSLGTGTDTQYF. The CDR3 DNA follows: TGCGCCAGCAGCTTAGGGACAGGCACAGATACGCAGTATTTT.

This CDR3 reads CASSEYSSGNTEAFF. The CDR3 DNA reads TGTGCCAGCAGTGAATACTCGTCGGGCAACACTGAAGCTTTCTTT. The V gene is TRBV25-1, the J gene TRBJ1-1; D remains ambiguous. The V and J ends lost 0 bases and 2 bases respectively, with 10 bases between them. From germline, CDR1 is MGHDK and CDR2 SYGVNS. The length of the CDR3 is 15 residues.

A few counts support this clone. V usage is TRBV2 and J usage is TRBJ1-2, with D tentatively TRBD1 (6 bases). Germline CDR1 is SNHLY and CDR2 is FYNNEI. CDR3 size: 13 residues. Trimming took 10 bases from V and 5 from J, leaving 17 bases between them. In DNA, the CDR3 is TGTGCCACCCGAGAGGGGGGACCATATGGCTACACCTTC. This translates into CATREGGPYGYTF.

This rearrangement joins TRBV11-3 to TRBJ2-3; perhaps TRBD2 as D (5 bases). The germline CDR1 and CDR2 sequences are SGHNT and YENEEA. The CDR3 sequence is 12 residues long. V shed 4 bases and J shed 8 bases, with 10 bases lying between them. The chain's CDR3 is CASSSPGGTQYF. Written as DNA, the CDR3 is TGTGCCAGCAGCTCCCCCGGAGGTACGCAGTATTTT.

This CDR3 is CASSPGDGYEQYF. CDR3 in DNA: TGTGCCAGCAGCCCAGGGGATGGTTACGAGCAGTACTTC. The chain employs TRBV9 and TRBJ2-7; tentative D call: TRBD1 (6 bases). Germline lookup yields CDR1 SGDLS and CDR2 YYNGEE. Trimming shortened V by 4 bases and J by 4 bases, and 12 bases separated the two germline ends. This CDR3 has 13 amino acids.

The genes are TRBV27 and TRBJ1-1; no clear D gene. Trimming took 8 bases from V and 1 from J, leaving 20 bases between them. The CDR3 is 16 residues long. Germline V lookup: CDR1 MNHEY, CDR2 SMNVEV (reference sequence). CDR3 in amino acids: CASGFKEGLANTEAFF. CDR3 nucleotide sequence: TGTGCCAGCGGCTTCAAGGAAGGGTTAGCGAACACTGAAGCTTTCTTT.

This chain uses TRBV5-1 with TRBJ1-1; D is unclear. The V end lost 4 bases, the J end lost 6 bases, and 22 bases lay between the germline ends. The germline CDR1 and CDR2 sequences are SGHRS and YFSETQ. The CDR3 runs to 16 residues. The CDR3 loop is CASSPISEFRPAEAFF. CDR3 bases: TGCGCCAGCAGCCCCATTTCGGAATTTAGGCCTGCTGAAGCTTTCTTT.

This chain uses TRBV7-9 with TRBJ2-1; D possibly corresponds to TRBD2 (6 bases). The CDR3 loop spans 14 amino acids. CDR1 is SEHNR and CDR2 is FQNEAQ in the germline V gene (reference sequence). Trimming removed 5 bases from V and 5 bases from J, with 13 bases in between. CDR3 sequence reads: CASSPLGGHNEQFF. The CDR3 bases are TGTGCCAGCAGCCCCCTCGGAGGGCACAATGAGCAGTTCTTC. The complete variable domain, with remaining parts taken from reference TRBV7-9 and TRBJ2-1, reads DTGVSQNPRHKITKRGQNVTFRCDPISEHNRLYWYRQTLGQGPEFLTYFQNEAQLEKSRLLSDRFSAERPKGSFSTLEIQRTEQGDSAMYLCASSPLGGHNEQFFGPGTRLTVL.

In this sample, this clone turned up a few times. The V and J genes are TRBV28 and TRBJ1-1; 8 positions match TRBD1. V shed 4 bases and J 4 bases; nucleotides not matched to a gene: 5. CDR1 is MDHEN and CDR2 is SYDVKM in the germline V gene. This CDR3 has 14 amino acids. CDR3 sequence reads: CASSWTGMRTEAFF. In DNA form, the CDR3 reads TGTGCCAGCAGTTGGACAGGGATGCGCACTGAAGCTTTCTTT. The full variable domain, its missing parts supplied by reference TRBV28 and TRBJ1-1, is DVKVTQSSRYLVKRTGEKVFLECVQDMDHENMFWYRQDPGLGLRLIYFSYDVKMKEKGDIPEGYSVSREKKERFSLILESASTNQTSMYLCASSWTGMRTEAFFGQGTRLTVV.

This chain joins TRBV5-4 and TRBJ1-4, with a possible D match to TRBD1 (5 bases). Germline V lookup: CDR1 SGHNT, CDR2 YYREEE (reference sequence). Trimming left V 5 bases short and J 11 bases short, with 16 bases between. The CDR3 runs to 13 residues. CDR3 in amino acids: CASRRSDSFKLFF. Written as DNA, the CDR3 is TGTGCCAGCAGACGCTCTGACAGTTTCAAACTGTTTTTT.